One sample yielded the 9 T cell receptor beta chains listed below, sequenced in a study of blood T cell repertoires in COVID-19. Sequenced by immunoSEQ multiplex PCR; TCRdb stores in-frame clones only, minus some. Of about 89,000 clones in the sample, over 65% were seen once. The specimen was peripheral blood. Every receptor here comes from a human donor in a cohort sampled during active COVID-19.

The rearrangement uses TRBV27 and TRBJ1-6; TRBD1 matches at 7 bases. CDR1 and CDR2 (germline): MNHEY, SMNVEV (reference sequence). V gave up 5 bases and J gave up 5 bases; unmatched junction bases: 0. The CDR3 extends over 13 amino acids. The CDR3: CASSGTDNSPLHF. The CDR3 DNA reads as TGTGCCAGCAGTGGGACAGATAATTCACCCCTCCACTTT.

The chain is built from TRBV25-1 and TRBJ1-2, with D perhaps TRBD1 (5 bases). Deletions cut 7 bases from V and 3 bases from J, with 9 bases between. Per germline, CDR1 MGHDK and CDR2 SYGVNS. The CDR3 covers 12 residues. CDR3 nucleotide sequence: TGTGCCAGCAACGGGGGGTACTATGGCTACACCTTC. Its translation is CASNGGYYGYTF.

J is TRBJ2-7 and V is TRBV15; D remains ambiguous. The CDR3 sequence is 14 residues long. Trimming removed 1 base from V and 2 bases from J, with 9 bases in between. From germline, CDR1 is LNHNV and CDR2 YYDKDF (reference sequence). This CDR3 is CATSRAAQTYEQYF. CDR3 DNA: TGTGCCACCAGCAGAGCCGCACAGACCTACGAGCAGTACTTC.

The rearrangement uses TRBV27 and TRBJ2-7, with D unresolved. V lost 2 bases and J lost 0, with 11 bases in between. Germline-derived CDR1 and CDR2 are MNHEY and SMNVEV (reference sequence). The CDR3 sequence is 15 residues long. CDR3 bases: TGTGCCAGCAGTTTAATTCCGCAGGTCTCCTACGAGCAGTACTTC. This encodes CASSLIPQVSYEQYF.

The chain couples TRBV27 to TRBJ2-7; 14 bases are shared with TRBD2. V was pared by 4 bases and J by 2 bases, with 4 bases of the junction left unmatched. Germline CDR1 and CDR2: MNHEY and SMNVEV (reference sequence). This CDR3 comprises 16 residues. The CDR3 nucleotides are TGTGCCAGCAGTTCTCCGGGACTAGCGGGAGCCTACGAGCAGTACTTC. Translation gives CASSSPGLAGAYEQYF.

J is TRBJ2-2 and V is TRBV2; 12 nucleotides match TRBD2. V was clipped by 10 bases and J by 5 bases; unmatched bases: 5. The CDR3 covers 14 residues. Germline assignment: CDR1 SNHLY and CDR2 FYNNEI. The CDR3 DNA reads as TGTGCCACCCTAGGGACTAGCGGGACCGGGGAGCTGTTTTTT. It codes for CATLGTSGTGELFF.

The J gene is TRBJ2-1, the V gene TRBV12-2; TRBD2, the table's D call, lacks a check against the DNA. TRBV12-2 is designated a pseudogene. The CDR3 is 16 residues long. CDR3 DNA: TGTGCAAGTCGACCTAGACCGGCGAGCTCCTACAATGAGCAGTTCTTC. Translation gives CASRPRPASSYNEQFF.

The chain has TRBV18 and TRBJ2-2; TRBD1 matches at 7 bases. CDR1 is KGHSH, CDR2 LQKENI, per germline. CDR3 length: 16 residues. With V trimmed by 3 bases and J by 1 base, 5 bases remained unmatched. CDR3 DNA: TGTGCCAGCTCACCGAGGAGACAGGGGAACACCGGGGAGCTGTTTTTT. Translated, it gives CASSPRRQGNTGELFF.

The chain links TRBV7-2 to TRBJ1-2; 7 positions match TRBD1. The CDR3 loop spans 14 amino acids. Trimming took 5 bases from V and 1 from J; bases not matched to a gene: 4. Germline V lookup: CDR1 SGHTA, CDR2 FQGNSA. In DNA form, the CDR3 reads TGTGCCAGCAGCCGGTCAGGGGGTAACTATGGCTACACCTTC. Translated: CASSRSGGNYGYTF.